Listed here are 13 T cell receptor beta chains from one sample, sequenced in a study of blood T cell repertoires in COVID-19. Sequenced by immunoSEQ multiplex PCR; TCRdb stores in-frame clones only, minus some. The table records approximately 30,000 clones, about 91% of them present only once. Sequencing was done on a sample of peripheral blood. These receptors were taken from a human donor in a cohort sampled during active COVID-19.

This chain joins TRBV7-9 and TRBJ1-4; D may be TRBD1 (5 bases). The CDR3 covers 14 residues. Per germline, CDR1 SEHNR and CDR2 FQNEAQ (reference sequence). The germline V and J ends were trimmed by 5 bases and 7 bases, with 14 bases remaining between them. The CDR3 DNA follows: TGTGCCAGCAGCCCCCGGGACTTACGTGAAAAACTGTTTTTT. It encodes CASSPRDLREKLFF. The full variable domain, its missing parts supplied by reference TRBV7-9 and TRBJ1-4, is DTGVSQNPRHKITKRGQNVTFRCDPISEHNRLYWYRQTLGQGPEFLTYFQNEAQLEKSRLLSDRFSAERPKGSFSTLEIQRTEQGDSAMYLCASSPRDLREKLFFGSGTQLSVL.

CDR3 residues: CASSERQVSSSEKLFF. For the CDR3, the DNA is TGTGCCAGCAGTGAGCGGCAAGTCAGTAGTAGTGAAAAACTGTTTTTT. The genes are TRBV2 and TRBJ1-4; D not resolved. There are 16 residues in the CDR3. CDR1 SNHLY and CDR2 FYNNEI come from the germline V gene. Trimming took off 3 bases at V and 7 bases at J, with 18 bases between the two ends.

This chain joins TRBV5-1 and TRBJ1-5; D unresolved. Looked up from germline, CDR1 is SGHRS and CDR2 is YFSETQ. CDR3 length: 16 residues. Trimming removed 0 bases from V and 0 bases from J, with 10 bases in between. CDR3 residues: CASSLGSANSNQPQHF. The CDR3 nucleotides are TGCGCCAGCAGCTTGGGGAGCGCTAATAGCAATCAGCCCCAGCATTTT.

The chain joins TRBV7-2 to TRBJ1-3; no clear D gene. Germline CDR1 and CDR2: SGHTA and FQGNSA. Trimming removed 10 bases from V and 4 bases from J, with 11 bases in between. The CDR3 has 12 amino acids. CDR3 nucleotide sequence: TGTGCCACAGTGTTTGCCGGAAACACCATATATTTT. It translates to CATVFAGNTIYF.

J is TRBJ2-3 and V is TRBV7-3, with 7 positions matching TRBD2. Looked up from germline, CDR1 is SGHTA and CDR2 is FQGTGA. Unmatched junction bases numbered 6, after V lost 5 bases and J lost 4 bases. The CDR3 length is 14 residues. The CDR3 DNA follows: TGTGCCAGCAGCCTAAGCGGGACCCCAGATACGCAGTATTTT. Its translation: CASSLSGTPDTQYF. Based on the CDR3 plus reference TRBV7-3 and TRBJ2-3, the full variable domain is GAGVSQTPSNKVTEKGKYVELRCDPISGHTALYWYRQSLGQGPEFLIYFQGTGAADDSGLPNDRFFAVRPEGSVSTLKIQRTERGDSAVYLCASSLSGTPDTQYFGPGTRLTVL.

The chain is built from TRBV19 and TRBJ2-2; 8 positions agree with TRBD1. In germline, CDR1 is LNHDA, CDR2 SQIVND (reference sequence). Trimming at V came to 7 bases and at J to 6 bases, leaving 4 bases not matched to a gene. The CDR3 loop spans 13 amino acids. This chain's CDR3 is CASNPRGPGELFF. The CDR3 DNA reads as TGTGCCAGTAACCCCAGGGGGCCCGGGGAGCTGTTTTTT.

This rearrangement joins TRBV9 to TRBJ2-1; 7 positions match TRBD1. Per germline, CDR1 SGDLS and CDR2 YYNGEE. This CDR3 is built from 15 residues. V shed 0 bases, J shed 6 bases, and the junction held 6 bases outside the gene matches. The CDR3 DNA reads as TGTGCCAGCAGCGTAGGTCAGGGGGATTTCAATGAGCAGTTCTTC. It is translated as CASSVGQGDFNEQFF. Using reference TRBV9 and TRBJ2-1 for the parts outside the CDR3, the full variable domain is DSGVTQTPKHLITATGQRVTLRCSPRSGDLSVYWYQQSLDQGLQFLIQYYNGEERAKGNILERFSAQQFPDLHSELNLSSLELGDSALYFCASSVGQGDFNEQFFGPGTRLTVL.

The chain recombines TRBV6-4 with TRBJ1-2, with 8 bases matching TRBD1. The V and J ends lost 3 bases and 7 bases, in that order; junction bases with no gene match: 4. The germline V gene encodes CDR1 MRHNA and CDR2 SNTAGT. This CDR3 comprises 13 residues. The DNA for the CDR3 is TGTGCCAGCAGTGAGGCAGGGGGCTTTGGCTACACCTTC. Amino acids: CASSEAGGFGYTF.

The chain recombines TRBV10-3 with TRBJ2-1; D unresolved. The CDR3 runs to 12 residues. Per germline, CDR1 ENHRY and CDR2 SYGVKD. Trimming removed 7 bases at V and 7 bases at J, with 11 bases between. In DNA form, the CDR3 reads TGTGCCATCACCTCTGACTCTAATGAGCAGTTCTTC. Protein sequence: CAITSDSNEQFF.

The genes are TRBV14 and TRBJ1-1; TRBD1 is a possible D gene (5 bases). Trimming took 1 base from V and 8 from J, leaving 8 bases between them. This CDR3 is 12 amino acids long. Germline V gene lookup returns CDR1 SGHDN and CDR2 FVKESK. CDR3: CASSQVDREAFF. The CDR3 bases are TGTGCCAGCAGCCAAGTCGACAGAGAAGCTTTCTTT.

This chain joins TRBV18 and TRBJ2-2, with a possible D match to TRBD1 (5 bases). Trimming pared 4 bases from V and 0 bases from J, leaving 21 bases between. This CDR3 has 19 amino acids. The germline CDR1 and CDR2 sequences are KGHSH and LQKENI. The CDR3 nucleotides read TGTGCCAGCTCACTTGTACCCGTCCCGGACACCTCGAACACCGGGGAGCTGTTTTTT. It is translated as CASSLVPVPDTSNTGELFF. The variable domain in full, completed from reference TRBV18 and TRBJ2-2, reads NAGVMQNPRHLVRRRGQEARLRCSPMKGHSHVYWYRQLPEEGLKFMVYLQKENIIDESGMPKERFSAEFPKEGPSILRIQQVVRGDSAAYFCASSLVPVPDTSNTGELFFGEGSRLTVL.

V usage is TRBV5-4 and J usage is TRBJ1-1; the D gene is possibly TRBD1 (5 bases). The germline CDR1 and CDR2 sequences are SGHNT and YYREEE (reference sequence). The CDR3 consists of 15 residues. The germline V and J ends were trimmed by 6 bases and 0 bases, with 15 bases remaining between them. In DNA form, the CDR3 reads TGTGCCAGCAACCAGGGCGGTCCCATGAACACTGAAGCTTTCTTT. Its translation: CASNQGGPMNTEAFF.

This chain links TRBV3-1 (or the pseudogene TRBV3-2) with TRBJ1-4; a possible D gene is TRBD1 (6 bases). CDR1 is LGHDT and CDR2 is YNNKEL in the germline V gene (reference sequence). Trimming left V 0 bases short and J 0 bases short, with 14 bases between. CDR3 length: 18 residues. In nucleotides, the CDR3 is TGTGCCAGCAGCCAAGATATAACAGGGATTGCAACTAATGAAAAACTGTTTTTT. Its protein is CASSQDITGIATNEKLFF.